Listed here is a single T cell receptor beta chain. The sample is drawn from a study of blood T cell repertoires in COVID-19. Whole-study context: Sources were T cells, B-cell-depleted T cells, or PBMCs; the material itself was cDNA or gDNA.

This CDR3 is built from 17 residues. Looked up from germline, CDR1 is MDHEN and CDR2 is SYDVKM. V lost 3 bases to trimming and J lost 1 base; unmatched junction nucleotides: 8. The data were produced by immunoSEQ multiplex PCR, yet TCRdb's version contains in-frame clones alone and is incomplete. Altogether around 60,000 clones are present, 75% to 95% being singletons, with the ten largest covering under 3%. The genes are TRBV28 and TRBJ2-1; TRBD2 agrees at 8 bases. Sequencing was done on a sample of peripheral blood. This receptor was obtained from a man in his 60s with acute or convalescent COVID-19. The DNA of the CDR3 is TGTGCCAGCAGTTTGGTCGGGACTAGACGGTCCTACAATGAGCAGTTCTTC. Translating it yields CASSLVGTRRSYNEQFF.